This is a list of T cell receptor beta chains from one sample in a study of CD8 T cells in ankylosing spondylitis. TCRdb recomputed calls from the 5' RACE reads with MiXCR, one row per CDR3 protein. The table shows 150,000 to 200,000 distinct CDR3 sequences, with about 16% occurring only once. Sequencing was done on a sample of blood, either unsorted or a sorted T cell fraction (not recorded which). The receptors originated from a male donor with ankylosing spondylitis or in good health (not recorded which). Both conserved end residues are trimmed from each CDR3. Each record gives: V gene, D gene, J gene, CDR3 protein. A D gene is named only where the DNA matches it firmly.

TRBV15	-	TRBJ1-2	ATSRDLNRAGYT
TRBV7-8	-	TRBJ2-7	ASIPDGLYEQY
TRBV12-3/TRBV12-4	-	TRBJ2-7	ASSGLRTDHYEQY
TRBV4-1	-	TRBJ2-7	ASSQSPGSSYEQY
TRBV21-1	-	TRBJ1-1	ASSHRAGGCTEAF
TRBV29-1	TRBD1	TRBJ2-7	SVGDRTYVQY
TRBV3-1	-	TRBJ2-7	ASSQGGQEPYEQY
TRBV29-1	-	TRBJ2-5	SANRVQETQY
TRBV5-1	TRBD1	TRBJ2-5	ASSSTGAQETQY
TRBV11-1	-	TRBJ2-2	ASSFFAGPNTGELF
TRBV28	TRBD2	TRBJ2-4	ASKAGGNIQY
TRBV20-1	TRBD1	TRBJ2-2	SAGTGRSTGELF
TRBV10-3	TRBD1	TRBJ2-2	AIRGTGRTGELF
TRBV7-9	TRBD2	TRBJ2-3	ASPPLASGTTDTQY
TRBV20-1	TRBD1	TRBJ1-5	SATGVLLDQPQH
TRBV19	-	TRBJ2-2	ASRVDGNTGELF
TRBV10-3	TRBD1	TRBJ2-2	AITSRGTGELF
TRBV27	-	TRBJ2-7	ASGGGFAYEQY
TRBV6-5	-	TRBJ2-3	ASGWGADTQY
TRBV29-1	-	TRBJ2-7	SVGRVSYEQY
TRBV20-1	-	TRBJ1-3	SASTGHSSGNTIY
TRBV6-5	TRBD2	TRBJ2-1	ASNYSIEASGINEQF
TRBV4-2	-	TRBJ2-2	ASSQPNLGGTGELF
TRBV27	TRBD2	TRBJ2-1	ASSLKKTSGGYNEQF
TRBV20-1	-	TRBJ2-3	SARVGGDTQY
TRBV5-1	-	TRBJ1-1	ASSLAGMQTEAF
TRBV20-1	-	TRBJ2-5	SASPMVGQQETQY
TRBV5-8	-	TRBJ2-5	ASSTTGRETQY
TRBV20-1	TRBD2	TRBJ2-1	SARDAQRGGYEQF
TRBV18	-	TRBJ2-2	ASSPPVGELF
TRBV2	TRBD1	TRBJ1-3	ASSETGAAVSGNTIY
TRBV5-1	TRBD1	TRBJ2-7	ASSPPGQYSYEQY
TRBV7-2	-	TRBJ2-3	ASSTTPALEQY
TRBV29-1	TRBD1	TRBJ2-5	SVVDRGQETQY
TRBV20-1	-	TRBJ1-2	SAPGHNYGYT
TRBV11-2	TRBD2	TRBJ2-3	ASSLSGNSDTQY
TRBV5-1	-	TRBJ1-1	ASRPWMNTEAF
TRBV27	-	TRBJ2-7	ASSSRGPDWEQY
TRBV5-5	TRBD1	TRBJ1-5	ASSPDDRGYQPQH
TRBV28	-	TRBJ2-1	ASRTPQGVASYNEQF
TRBV3-1	-	TRBJ1-6	ASSQDWRTPLH
TRBV10-3	-	TRBJ2-1	AIKDRGRSYNEQF
TRBV5-5	-	TRBJ2-1	ASGSRADYNEQF
TRBV11-2	TRBD2	TRBJ2-3	ASSPRAGGTDTQY
TRBV5-1	-	TRBJ2-5	ASSFLGAHAQETQY